This T cell receptor beta chain was retrieved from a study of blood T cell repertoires in COVID-19. Study in general: Collection of acute and convalescent COVID-19 samples took place in the United States, Italy and Spain. PBMCs, B-cell-depleted T cells, or T cells provided the cDNA or gDNA that made up the material.

The CDR3 extends over 13 amino acids. CDR1 is MNHEY, CDR2 SVGEGT, per germline. Trimming stripped 5 bases from V and 6 bases from J, with 10 bases between. The authors' processing: Estimates of nucleated cell counts were drawn from the amplification of reference gene primers. Profiling relied on immunoSEQ multiplex PCR, and the TCRdb table lists in-frame clones only, not all of them. V and J calls and clone size are those listed in that table; D and trimming were worked out from the DNA. The repertoire holds more than 200,000 clones, with around 84% as singletons. The specimen was peripheral blood. This chain connects TRBV6-2 or TRBV6-3 to TRBJ2-2; D gene unclear. The receptor comes from a man in his 60s with acute or convalescent COVID-19. The CDR3 loop reads CASSKRAAGELFF. CDR3 DNA: TGTGCCAGCAGTAAAAGAGCCGCCGGGGAGCTGTTTTTT.